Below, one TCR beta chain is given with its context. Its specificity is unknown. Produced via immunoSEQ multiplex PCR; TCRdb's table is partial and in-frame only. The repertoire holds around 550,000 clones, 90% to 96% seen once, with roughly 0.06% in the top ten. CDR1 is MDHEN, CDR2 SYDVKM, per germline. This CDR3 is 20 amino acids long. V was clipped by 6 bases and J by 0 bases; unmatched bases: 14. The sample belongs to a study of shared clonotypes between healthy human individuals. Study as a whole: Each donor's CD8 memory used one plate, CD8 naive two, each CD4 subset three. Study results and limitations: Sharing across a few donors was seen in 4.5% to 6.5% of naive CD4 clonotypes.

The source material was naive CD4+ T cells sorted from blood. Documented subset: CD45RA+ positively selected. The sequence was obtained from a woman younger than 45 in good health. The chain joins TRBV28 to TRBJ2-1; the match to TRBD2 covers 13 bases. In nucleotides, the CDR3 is TGTGCCAGCAGACCCCTCCGAGGGACTAGCGGGGCAAGCTCCTACAATGAGCAGTTCTTC. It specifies CASRPLRGTSGASSYNEQFF.